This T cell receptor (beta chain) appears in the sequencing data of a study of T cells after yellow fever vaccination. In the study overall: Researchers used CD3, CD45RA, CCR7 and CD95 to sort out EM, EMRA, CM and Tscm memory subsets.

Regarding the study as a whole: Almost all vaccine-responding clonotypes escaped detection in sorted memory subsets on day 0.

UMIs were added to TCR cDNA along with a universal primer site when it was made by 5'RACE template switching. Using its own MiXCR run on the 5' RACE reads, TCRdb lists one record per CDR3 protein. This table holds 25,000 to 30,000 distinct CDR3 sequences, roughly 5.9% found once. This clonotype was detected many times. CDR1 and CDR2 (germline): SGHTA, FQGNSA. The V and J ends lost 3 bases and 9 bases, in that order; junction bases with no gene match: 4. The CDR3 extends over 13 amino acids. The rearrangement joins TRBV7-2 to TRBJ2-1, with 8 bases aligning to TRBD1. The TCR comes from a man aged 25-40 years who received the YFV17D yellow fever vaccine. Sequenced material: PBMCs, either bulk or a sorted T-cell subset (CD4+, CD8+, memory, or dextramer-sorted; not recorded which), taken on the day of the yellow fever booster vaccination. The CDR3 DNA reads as TGTGCCAGCAGCTTGGGGACAGGCATTGAGCAGTTCTTC. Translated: CASSLGTGIEQFF.